This T cell receptor beta chain was sequenced for a study of blood T cell repertoires in COVID-19. The table came from immunoSEQ multiplex PCR; TCRdb's copy has only in-frame clones and leaves some out. The sample contains 200,000 to 300,000 clones, 85% to 90% of which appear only once. CDR3 length equals 18 residues. Losses at the gene ends were 8 bases for V and 2 bases for J; bases not matched to a gene: 17. The V call is TRBV6-7, the J call TRBJ2-7; 11 nucleotides line up with TRBD2. Being an ORF, TRBV6-7 has a function that is uncertain. Sequencing was done on a sample of PBMCs or T cells enriched from blood (not recorded which). This receptor was obtained from a man aged 35 to 55 who had recovered from COVID-19. The CDR3 nucleotides read TGTGCCAGCGGTATCGAAACCGGGACTAGCGGATTAGCCTACGAGCAGTACTTC. Translating gives CASGIETGTSGLAYEQYF.